This TCR beta chain was documented in a study of T cell responses to AZD1222 COVID-19 vaccine. Broader study findings: Just six people given AZD1222 tested seropositive at baseline. Unmutated variant regions reportedly attract nearly half of all spike-specific TCRs.

On this clone: The antigen remains unidentified.

Repertoires were generated with immunoSEQ multiplex PCR, while TCRdb's copy carries only in-frame clones and drops some. The sample records roughly 30,000 clones, around 78% being singletons. CDR3 length: 17 residues. V lost 4 bases and J 0 bases, leaving 15 bases between the germline ends. This receptor was taken from an adult in good health. The V and J genes are TRBV23-1 and TRBJ1-4; tentative D call: TRBD1 (5 bases). TRBV23-1 qualifies as an ORF whose function is uncertain. This specimen was peripheral blood, taken on day 0 of AZD1222 vaccination. CDR3 amino acids: CASSPPAGSPTNEKLFF. The CDR3 coding sequence is TGCGCCAGCAGTCCCCCGGCAGGGAGCCCAACTAATGAAAAACTGTTTTTT.